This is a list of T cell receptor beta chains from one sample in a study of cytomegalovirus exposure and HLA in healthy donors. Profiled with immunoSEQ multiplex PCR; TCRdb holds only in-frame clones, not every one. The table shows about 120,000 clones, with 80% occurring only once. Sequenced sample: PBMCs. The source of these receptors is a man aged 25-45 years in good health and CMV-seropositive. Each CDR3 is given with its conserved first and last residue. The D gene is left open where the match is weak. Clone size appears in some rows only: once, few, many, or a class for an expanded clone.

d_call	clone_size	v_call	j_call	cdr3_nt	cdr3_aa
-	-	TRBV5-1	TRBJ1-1	TGCGCCAGCAGCTTTGGAACCTGGGCGTCGAACACTGAAGCTTTCTTT	CASSFGTWASNTEAFF
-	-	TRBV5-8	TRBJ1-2	TGTGCCAGCAGCTTGGTGCCTCCGGGTTATGGCTACACCTTC	CASSLVPPGYGYTF
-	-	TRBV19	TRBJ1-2	TGTGCCAGTAGTCCCCTTAGGGAGTCCGGCCACACCTTC	CASSPLRESGHTF
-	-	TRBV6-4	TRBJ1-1	TGTGCCAGCAGTGGAGAGACAGACACTGAAGCTTTCTTT	CASSGETDTEAFF
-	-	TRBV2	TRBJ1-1	TGTGCCAGCAGTTCTACGGGGACTGAAGCTTTCTTT	CASSSTGTEAFF
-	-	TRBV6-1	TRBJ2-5	TGTGCCAGCAGTGAATGGCGGGGCCGCCAAGAGACCCAGTACTTC	CASSEWRGRQETQYF
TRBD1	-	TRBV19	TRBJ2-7	TGTGCCACCCGGGACAGGGGGCGAGGACTCTACGAGCAGTACTTC	CATRDRGRGLYEQYF
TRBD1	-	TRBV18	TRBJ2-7	TGTGCCAGCTCACTACAGGGGACCTCACGCAACGAGCAGTACTTC	CASSLQGTSRNEQYF
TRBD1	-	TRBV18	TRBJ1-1	TGTGCCAGCTCACCACTGGGACAGGGGCAGACTGAAGCTTTCTTT	CASSPLGQGQTEAFF
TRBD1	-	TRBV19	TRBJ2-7	TGTGCCAGTAGTCCCCGGGACAGACTCCGGACCTACGAGCAGTACTTC	CASSPRDRLRTYEQYF
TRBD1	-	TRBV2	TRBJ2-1	TGTGCCAGCAGGGCCGGGACAGCCTACAATGAGCAGTTCTTC	CASRAGTAYNEQFF
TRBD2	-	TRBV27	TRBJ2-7	TGTGCCAGCAGCCGCCCTCCGGGACTAGCGGGACTATCCTACGAGCAGTACTTC	CASSRPPGLAGLSYEQYF
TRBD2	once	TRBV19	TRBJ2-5	TGTGCCAGTAGTATCGGGTTCCTAGCGGGGGTCCATGATCAAGAGACCCAGTACTTC	CASSIGFLAGVHDQETQYF
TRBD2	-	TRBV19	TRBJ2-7	TGTGCCAGTAGTCTCGCTAGCGGGTACGAGCAGTACTTC	CASSLASGYEQYF
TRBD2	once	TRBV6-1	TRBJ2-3	TGTGCCAGGGGACTAGCGGGGGGCACAGATACGCAGTATTTT	CARGLAGGTDTQYF
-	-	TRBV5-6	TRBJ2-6	TGTGCCAGCAGCTTGAAAACAGGGTTCTCTGGGGCCAACGTCCTGACTTTC	CASSLKTGFSGANVLTF
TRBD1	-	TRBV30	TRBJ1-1	TGTGCCTGGAGAACGACAGGGGACACTGAAGCTTTCTTT	CAWRTTGDTEAFF
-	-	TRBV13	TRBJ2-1	TGTGCCAGCAGTCAAAACTCGCAGGATGAGCAGTTCTTC	CASSQNSQDEQFF
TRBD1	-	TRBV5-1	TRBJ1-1	TGCGCCAGCAGCACGGGACAGGGGAATGAAGCTTTCTTT	CASSTGQGNEAFF
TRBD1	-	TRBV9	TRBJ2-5	TGTGCCAGCAGCGTAGGGTTAGGTGAGGGGGCCTGGGGAGAGACCCAGTACTTC	CASSVGLGEGAWGETQYF
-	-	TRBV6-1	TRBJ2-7	TGTGCCAGCAGTCTGGGGAACCTGAGGGACGAGCAGTACTTC	CASSLGNLRDEQYF
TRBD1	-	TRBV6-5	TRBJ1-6	TGTGCCAGCAGTTACTCAGGGGGCAGTTCACCCCTCCACTTT	CASSYSGGSSPLHF
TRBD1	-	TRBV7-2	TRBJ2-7	TGTGCCAGCAGCTTATTCAGTAATGCTTGGGGACAGAAACACTACGAGCAGTACTTC	CASSLFSNAWGQKHYEQYF
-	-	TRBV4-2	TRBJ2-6	TGTGCCAGCAACCCCGGAGGGGCCCGCGGGGCCAACGTCCTGACTTTC	CASNPGGARGANVLTF
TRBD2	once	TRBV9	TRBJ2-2	TGTGCCAGCAGCGTAGATAGCGGGGCGAACACCGGGGAGCTGTTTTTT	CASSVDSGANTGELFF
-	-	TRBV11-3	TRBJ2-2	TGTGCCAGCAGCTCGGCAGAGGATAGCACCGGGGAGCTGTTTTTT	CASSSAEDSTGELFF
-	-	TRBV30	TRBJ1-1	TGTGCCTGGCGGGGGGAAGGGAACACTGAAGCTTTCTTT	CAWRGEGNTEAFF
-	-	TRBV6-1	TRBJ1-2	TGTGCCAGCAGTGCCTCGGTCGGCGACTCGGGTGGCTACACCTTC	CASSASVGDSGGYTF
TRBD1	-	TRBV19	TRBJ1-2	TGTGCCAGTCGGGACAGGAATAGTGGCTACACCTTC	CASRDRNSGYTF
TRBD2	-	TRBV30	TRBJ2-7	TGTGCCTGCCTGGCGGGGGGTACCTACGAGCAGTACTTC	CACLAGGTYEQYF
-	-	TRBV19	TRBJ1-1	TGTGCCAGTAGTATCCGGGGGAACACTGAAGCTTTCTTT	CASSIRGNTEAFF
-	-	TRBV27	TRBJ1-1	TGTGCCAGCAGTTCCCTGGATCAGGGTGCCCTTGGGGACACTGAAGCTTTCTTT	CASSSLDQGALGDTEAFF
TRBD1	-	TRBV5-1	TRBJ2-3	TGCGCCAGCAGCGTATTACAGGGGAGCACAGATACGCAGTATTTT	CASSVLQGSTDTQYF
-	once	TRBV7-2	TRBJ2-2	TGTGCCAGCAGCTCTCGACCGGGACTCTTCACCGGGGAGCTGTTTTTT	CASSSRPGLFTGELFF
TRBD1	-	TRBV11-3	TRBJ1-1	TGTGCCAGCAGCCCGGGACAGGCGAACACTGAAGCTTTCTTT	CASSPGQANTEAFF
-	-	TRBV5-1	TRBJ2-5	TGCGCCAGCAGCTTGGCTGAGACCCAGTACTTC	CASSLAETQYF
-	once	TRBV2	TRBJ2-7	TGTGCCAGCAGCGGGGACAATCCCACCCTGGGATACGAGCAGTACTTC	CASSGDNPTLGYEQYF
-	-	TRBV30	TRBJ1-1	TGTGCCTGGAGTGCCCCCGGTCGAGAAGCTTTCTTT	CAWSAPGREAFF
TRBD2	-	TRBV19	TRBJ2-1	TGTGCCAGTAAACTAGCGGGGGGATACAATGAGCAGTTCTTC	CASKLAGGYNEQFF
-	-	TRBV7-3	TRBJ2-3	TGTGCCAGCAGCTTCGGGGATTTAGATACGCAGTATTTT	CASSFGDLDTQYF
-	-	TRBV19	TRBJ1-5	TGTGCCAGTACCGGGTCTATAATCAAGCCCCAGCATTTT	CASTGSIIKPQHF
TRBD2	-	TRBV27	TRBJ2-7	TGTGCCAGCAGTTCGGGAGGGTTCTACGAGCAGTACTTC	CASSSGGFYEQYF
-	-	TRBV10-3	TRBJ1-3	TGTGCCATCGAGGGCTCTGGAAACACCATATATTTT	CAIEGSGNTIYF
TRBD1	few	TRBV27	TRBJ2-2	TGTGCCAGCAGTTTCTGGACAGGGGGCAACACCGGGGAGCTGTTTTTT	CASSFWTGGNTGELFF
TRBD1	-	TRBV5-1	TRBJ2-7	TGCGCCAGCAGCTTCGGGACAGGGAGGAACGAGCAGTACTTC	CASSFGTGRNEQYF
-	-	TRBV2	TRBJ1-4	TGTGCCAGCAGTCAACAGGGCGGTGAAAAACTGTTTTTT	CASSQQGGEKLFF
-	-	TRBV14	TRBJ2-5	TGTGCCAGCAGCCCCTACAGGGTAGGGGAGACCCAGTACTTC	CASSPYRVGETQYF
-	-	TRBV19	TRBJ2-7	TGTGCCAGTAGTACTCCGGGGGGCCATAGCGAGCAGTACTTC	CASSTPGGHSEQYF
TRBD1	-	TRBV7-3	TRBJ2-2	TGTGCCAGCAGCGCCGGGACAGGGAGGACCGGGGAGCTGTTTTTT	CASSAGTGRTGELFF
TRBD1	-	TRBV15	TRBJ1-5	TGTGCCACCAGCAGAGATTTGGGACAGAGCCACAATCAGCCCCAGCATTTT	CATSRDLGQSHNQPQHF
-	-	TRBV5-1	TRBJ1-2	TGCGCCAGCAGCTTGGAACAGGGCCTCTACACCTTC	CASSLEQGLYTF
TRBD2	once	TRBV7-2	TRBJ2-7	TGTGCCAGCAGCTTAGCCGGAGGGACTAGCAGCTACGAGCAGTACTTC	CASSLAGGTSSYEQYF
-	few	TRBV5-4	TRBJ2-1	TGTGCCAGCAGCTTGGGGGGCAGGGGTAGGAATGAGCAGTTCTTC	CASSLGGRGRNEQFF
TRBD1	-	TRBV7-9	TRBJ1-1	TGTGCCAGCGGGTCTTCGGGACAGGAAGCTTTCTTT	CASGSSGQEAFF
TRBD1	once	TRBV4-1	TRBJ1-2	TGCGCCAGCAGCCAAGGGGACAGGGCGAGCTATGGCTACACCTTC	CASSQGDRASYGYTF